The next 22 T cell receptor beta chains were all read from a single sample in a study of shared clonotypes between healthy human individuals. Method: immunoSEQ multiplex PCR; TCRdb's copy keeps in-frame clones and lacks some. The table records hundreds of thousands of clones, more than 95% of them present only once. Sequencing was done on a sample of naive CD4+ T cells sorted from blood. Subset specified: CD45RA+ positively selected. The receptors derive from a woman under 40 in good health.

DNA for the CDR3: TGTGCCAGCAGCTTCTTACGCTACGAGCAGTACTTC. The encoded protein is CASSFLRYEQYF. V gene TRBV28 combines with J gene TRBJ2-7; D remains unclear. Germline values: CDR1 MDHEN, CDR2 SYDVKM. V gave up 6 bases and J gave up 3 bases, with 9 bases separating them. This CDR3 comprises 12 residues. The variable domain in full, with the rest retrieved from reference TRBV28 and TRBJ2-7, is DVKVTQSSRYLVKRTGEKVFLECVQDMDHENMFWYRQDPGLGLRLIYFSYDVKMKEKGDIPEGYSVSREKKERFSLILESASTNQTSMYLCASSFLRYEQYFGPGTRLTVT.

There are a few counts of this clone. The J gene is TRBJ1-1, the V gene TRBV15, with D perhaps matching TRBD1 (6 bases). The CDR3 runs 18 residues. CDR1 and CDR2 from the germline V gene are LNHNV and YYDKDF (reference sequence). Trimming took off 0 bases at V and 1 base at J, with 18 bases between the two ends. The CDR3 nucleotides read TGTGCCACCAGCAGAGACCTCTTCCCGACAGGCCGGAACACTGAAGCTTTCTTT. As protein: CATSRDLFPTGRNTEAFF.

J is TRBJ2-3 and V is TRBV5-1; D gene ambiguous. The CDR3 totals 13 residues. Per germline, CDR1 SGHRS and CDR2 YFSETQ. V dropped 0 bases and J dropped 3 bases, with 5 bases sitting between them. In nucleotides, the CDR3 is TGCGCCAGCAGCTTGGGCCAAACAGATACGCAGTATTTT. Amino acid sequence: CASSLGQTDTQYF. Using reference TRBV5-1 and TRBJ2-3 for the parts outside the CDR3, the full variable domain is KAGVTQTPRYLIKTRGQQVTLSCSPISGHRSVSWYQQTPGQGLQFLFEYFSETQRNKGNFPGRFSGRQFSNSRSEMNVSTLELGDSALYLCASSLGQTDTQYFGPGTRLTVL.

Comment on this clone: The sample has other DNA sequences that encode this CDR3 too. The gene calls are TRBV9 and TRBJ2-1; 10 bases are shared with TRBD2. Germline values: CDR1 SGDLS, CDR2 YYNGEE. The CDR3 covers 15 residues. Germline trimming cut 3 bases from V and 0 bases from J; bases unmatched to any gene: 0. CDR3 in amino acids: CASSASGSSYNEQFF. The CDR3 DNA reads TGTGCCAGCAGCGCTAGCGGGAGCTCCTACAATGAGCAGTTCTTC.

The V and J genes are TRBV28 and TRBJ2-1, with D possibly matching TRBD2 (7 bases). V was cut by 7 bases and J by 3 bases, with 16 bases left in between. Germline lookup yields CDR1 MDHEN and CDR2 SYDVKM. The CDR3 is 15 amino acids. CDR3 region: CASTNGGQGYNEQFF. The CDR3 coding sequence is TGTGCCAGCACCAACGGGGGGCAGGGCTACAATGAGCAGTTCTTC.

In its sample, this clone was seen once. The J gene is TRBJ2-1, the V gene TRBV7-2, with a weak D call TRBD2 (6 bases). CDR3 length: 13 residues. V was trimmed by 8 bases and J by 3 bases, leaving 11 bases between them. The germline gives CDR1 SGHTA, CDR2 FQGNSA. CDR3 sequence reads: CASSGGVYNEQFF. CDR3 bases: TGTGCCAGCTCCGGAGGGGTCTACAATGAGCAGTTCTTC.

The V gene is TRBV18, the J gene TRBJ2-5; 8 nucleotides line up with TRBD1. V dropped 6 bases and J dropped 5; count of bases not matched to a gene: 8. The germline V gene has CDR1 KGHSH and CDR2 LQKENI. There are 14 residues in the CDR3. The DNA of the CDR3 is TGTGCCAGCTCTTTCCAGGGGGCAGTGGAGACCCAGTACTTC. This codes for CASSFQGAVETQYF.

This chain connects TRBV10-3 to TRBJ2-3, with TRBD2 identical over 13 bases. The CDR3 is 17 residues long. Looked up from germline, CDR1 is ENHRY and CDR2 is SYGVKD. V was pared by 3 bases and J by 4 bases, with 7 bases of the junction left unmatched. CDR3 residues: CAISDRRTSGSPDTQYF. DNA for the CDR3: TGTGCCATCAGTGATCGTAGGACTAGCGGGAGTCCAGATACGCAGTATTTT.

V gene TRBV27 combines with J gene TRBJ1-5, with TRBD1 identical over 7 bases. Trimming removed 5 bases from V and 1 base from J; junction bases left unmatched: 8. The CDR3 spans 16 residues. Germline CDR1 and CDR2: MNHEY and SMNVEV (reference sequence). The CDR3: CASSNLTGRSNQPQHF. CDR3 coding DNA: TGTGCCAGCAGTAACTTGACAGGGCGAAGCAATCAGCCCCAGCATTTT.

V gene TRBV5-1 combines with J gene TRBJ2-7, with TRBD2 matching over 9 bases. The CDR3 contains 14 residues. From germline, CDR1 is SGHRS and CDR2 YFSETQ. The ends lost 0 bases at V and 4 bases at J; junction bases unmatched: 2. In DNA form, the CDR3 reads TGCGCCAGCAGCTTGGCCAGCGGGAGGTACGAGCAGTACTTC. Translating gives CASSLASGRYEQYF.

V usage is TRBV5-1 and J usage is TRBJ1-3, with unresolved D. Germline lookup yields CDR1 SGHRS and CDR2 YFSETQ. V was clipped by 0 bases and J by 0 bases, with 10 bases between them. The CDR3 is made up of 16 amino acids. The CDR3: CASSLVAADSGNTIYF. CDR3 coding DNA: TGCGCCAGCAGCTTGGTGGCAGCTGACTCTGGAAACACCATATATTTT.

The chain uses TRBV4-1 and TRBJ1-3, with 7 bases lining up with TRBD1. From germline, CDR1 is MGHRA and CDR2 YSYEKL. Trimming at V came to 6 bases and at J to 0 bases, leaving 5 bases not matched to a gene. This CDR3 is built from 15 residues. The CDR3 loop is CASRRGQSSGNTIYF. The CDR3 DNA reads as TGCGCCAGCAGAAGGGGACAGAGCTCTGGAAACACCATATATTTT.

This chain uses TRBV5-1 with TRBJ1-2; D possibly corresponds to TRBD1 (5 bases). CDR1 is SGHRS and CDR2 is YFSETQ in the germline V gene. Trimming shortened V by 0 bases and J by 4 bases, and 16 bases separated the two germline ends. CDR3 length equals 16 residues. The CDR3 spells CASSLEAPGGTYGYTF. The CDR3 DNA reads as TGCGCCAGCAGCTTGGAAGCCCCAGGAGGGACCTATGGCTACACCTTC.

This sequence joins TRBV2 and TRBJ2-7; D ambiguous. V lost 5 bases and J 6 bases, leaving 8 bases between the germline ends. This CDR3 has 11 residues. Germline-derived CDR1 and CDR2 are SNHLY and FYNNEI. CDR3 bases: TGTGCCAGCAGTACGCTTGTCGAGCAGTACTTC. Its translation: CASSTLVEQYF. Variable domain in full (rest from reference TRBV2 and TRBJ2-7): EPEVTQTPSHQVTQMGQEVILRCVPISNHLYFYWYRQILGQKVEFLVSFYNNEISEKSEIFDDQFSVERPDGSNFTLKIRSTKLEDSAMYFCASSTLVEQYFGPGTRLTVT.

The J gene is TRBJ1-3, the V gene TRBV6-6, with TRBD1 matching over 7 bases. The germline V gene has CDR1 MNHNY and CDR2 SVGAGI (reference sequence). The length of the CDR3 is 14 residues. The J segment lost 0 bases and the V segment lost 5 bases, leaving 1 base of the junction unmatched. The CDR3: CASSDRVSGNTIYF. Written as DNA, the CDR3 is TGTGCCAGCAGTGACAGGGTCTCTGGAAACACCATATATTTT.

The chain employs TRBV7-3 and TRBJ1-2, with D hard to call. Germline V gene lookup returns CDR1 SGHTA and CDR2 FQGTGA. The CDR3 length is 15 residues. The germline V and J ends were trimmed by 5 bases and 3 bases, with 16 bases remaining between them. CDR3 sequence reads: CASSPRPGRDYGYTF. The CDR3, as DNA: TGTGCCAGCAGCCCAAGGCCTGGCCGGGACTATGGCTACACCTTC.

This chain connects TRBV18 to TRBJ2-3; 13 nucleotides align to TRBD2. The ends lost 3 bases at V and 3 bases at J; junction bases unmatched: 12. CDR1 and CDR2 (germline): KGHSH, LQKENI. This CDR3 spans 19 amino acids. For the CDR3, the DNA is TGTGCCAGCTCACCGCTGACTAGCGGGAGGAAGTCTGGAACAGATACGCAGTATTTT. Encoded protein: CASSPLTSGRKSGTDTQYF.

The CDR3 here is CASSQVPRAETEAFF. The CDR3 nucleotides read TGCGCCAGCAGCCAAGTCCCCAGGGCTGAAACTGAAGCTTTCTTT. The chain carries TRBV4-1 and TRBJ1-1; weak D call: TRBD1 (5 bases). V was clipped by 1 base and J by 5 bases, with 14 bases between them. The CDR3 totals 15 residues. In germline, CDR1 is MGHRA, CDR2 YSYEKL.

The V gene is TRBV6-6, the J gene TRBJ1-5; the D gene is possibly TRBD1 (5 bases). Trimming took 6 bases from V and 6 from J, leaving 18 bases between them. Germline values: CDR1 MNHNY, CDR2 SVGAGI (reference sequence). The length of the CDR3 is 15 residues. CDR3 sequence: CASSQAWDGTQPQHF. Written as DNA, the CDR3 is TGTGCCAGCAGCCAGGCGTGGGACGGTACTCAGCCCCAGCATTTT.

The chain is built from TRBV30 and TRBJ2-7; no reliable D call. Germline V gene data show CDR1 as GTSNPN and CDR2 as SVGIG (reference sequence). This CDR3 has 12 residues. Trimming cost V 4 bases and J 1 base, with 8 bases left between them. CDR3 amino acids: CAWMIGSYEQYF. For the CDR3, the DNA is TGTGCCTGGATGATAGGGTCCTACGAGCAGTACTTC.

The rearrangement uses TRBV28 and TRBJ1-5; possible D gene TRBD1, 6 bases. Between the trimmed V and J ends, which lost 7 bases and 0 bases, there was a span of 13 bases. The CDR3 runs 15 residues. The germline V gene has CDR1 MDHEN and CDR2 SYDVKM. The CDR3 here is CASTRGGISNQPQHF. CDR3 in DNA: TGTGCCAGCACCAGGGGCGGGATTAGCAATCAGCCCCAGCATTTT.

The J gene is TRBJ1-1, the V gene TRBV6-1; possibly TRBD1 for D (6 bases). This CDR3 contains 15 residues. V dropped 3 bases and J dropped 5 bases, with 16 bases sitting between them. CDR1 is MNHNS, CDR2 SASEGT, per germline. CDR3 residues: CASSDLRGGRTEAFF. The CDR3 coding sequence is TGTGCCAGCAGTGACCTTAGGGGGGGCAGGACTGAAGCTTTCTTT.